Detailed here is one T cell receptor (beta chain). Its matching antigen is unknown. This entry comes from a study of beta chain features in type 1 diabetes. The study, taken as a whole, reports: In every one of the four CD4+ subsets, TCRB CDR3s were moderately but significantly shorter in Type 1 diabetes patients. Still unanswered here is whether HLA type influences TCRB rearrangement. Patients showed naive, central memory and Treg TCRB repertoires that appeared more similar than those of healthy donors.

Germline V gene data show CDR1 as SGHTA and CDR2 as FQGNSA. The J segment lost 3 bases and the V segment lost 6 bases, leaving 7 bases of the junction unmatched. The CDR3 is made up of 15 amino acids. Expressed TCRB transcripts were sequenced because the entire RNA isolate underwent reverse transcription. For naive, central memory and regulatory T cell samples, reads averaged roughly 3.7 million. Sequencing was performed with immunoSEQ multiplex PCR; in TCRdb, only in-frame clones are kept and a portion is missing. The sample yields about 340,000 clones, roughly 13% seen once. Over 95% purity was reached by all sorted populations.

The rearrangement links TRBV7-2 to TRBJ2-7, with 11 bases aligning to TRBD1. The sample consisted of naive CD4+ T cells from blood. The source of this sequence is a woman aged 18-29 years with type 1 diabetes. The CDR3 sequence: CASRWDRGIGYEQYF. The CDR3 DNA reads TGTGCCAGCAGGTGGGACAGGGGGATAGGCTACGAGCAGTACTTC.